This entry is about one T cell receptor (beta chain). What it binds is not known. These data belong to a study of CD8 T cells in Susac syndrome. cDNA came from around 0.54 to 1 ug RNA primed by random hexamers. Amplification of the TCR beta CDR3 was carried out by immunoSEQ multiplex PCR, which spanned a total of 54 Vbeta and 13 Jbeta segments. TCRdb reanalysed the immunoSEQ multiplex PCR reads using MiXCR and keeps one entry per CDR3 protein. The sample shows about 190,000 distinct CDR3 sequences, 95% of them seen only once. From blood CD8+ and CD4+ T cells, the TCR beta chain was sequenced. The study used healthy donors as controls matched for age and sex. This CDR3 contains 15 residues. Germline V gives CDR1 LGHDT, CDR2 YNNKEL (reference sequence). The germline V and J ends were trimmed by 4 bases and 7 bases, with 17 bases remaining between them. General study findings and limits: In its TCR sequencing and HLA analysis, the study acknowledged that the number of individuals was relatively small.

V gene TRBV3-1 combines with J gene TRBJ2-1, with a weak D call TRBD2 (5 bases). Sequenced material: CD4+ T cells from PBMCs. The source is a human donor in good health. The DNA of the CDR3 is TGTGCCAGCAGCCGCCGGGGAGAGGAGAGGAATGAGCAGTTCTTC. Amino acid sequence: CASSRRGEERNEQFF.